This T cell receptor beta chain came from a study of T cell responses to AZD1222 COVID-19 vaccine. Regarding this clone: The antigen remains unidentified.

General observations from the study: Most donors were white British, females outnumbered males, and clonal diversity was possibly underestimated. Seropositivity was recorded at baseline in only 6 or 7 AZD1222 recipients. Among vaccine-associated CD4 TCRs, coverage spanned spike, with dominance at 160-218 and 743-854.

The CDR3 length is 12 residues. Deletions cut 4 bases from V and 10 bases from J, with 13 bases between. Germline lookup yields CDR1 SEHNR and CDR2 FQNEAQ (reference sequence). Repertoires were generated with immunoSEQ multiplex PCR, while TCRdb's copy carries only in-frame clones and drops some. This repertoire shows about 150,000 clones, 70% to 90% found once; its top ten account for 7.9%. Sequences were derived from peripheral blood, sampled 28 days after the second dose of the MenACWY control vaccine. The sequence derives from an adult who received the MenACWY meningococcal vaccine as a control. The chain employs TRBV7-9 and TRBJ1-1; D remains unclear. In DNA form, the CDR3 reads TGTGCCAGCAGCTCCGAGCCCGGCGGAGCTTTCTTT. Its protein product is CASSSEPGGAFF.